The 18 T cell receptor beta chains reported below all come from one sample, sequenced in a study of T cell responses to AZD1222 COVID-19 vaccine. The method was immunoSEQ multiplex PCR; TCRdb's version includes in-frame clones alone and lacks a portion of them. Among about 94,000 clones listed, 85% were seen once. Sequenced material: peripheral blood, taken 28 days after the second AZD1222 dose. All receptors derive from an adult who received the AZD1222 COVID-19 vaccine.

The V call is TRBV4-1, the J call TRBJ2-7, with 11 bases that match TRBD2. The CDR3 loop spans 17 amino acids. The V gene's germline CDR1 is MGHRA and CDR2 YSYEKL. Germline trimming cut 1 base from V and 3 bases from J; bases unmatched to any gene: 8. The CDR3 loop is CASSQATGTSGSYEQYF. CDR3 bases: TGCGCCAGCAGCCAAGCAACCGGGACTAGCGGAAGCTACGAGCAGTACTTC.

The chain has TRBV6-5 and TRBJ2-7, with no clear D. The ends were cut back, 8 bases at V and 3 bases at J, with 11 bases in the middle. Per germline, CDR1 MNHEY and CDR2 SVGAGI. The CDR3 is 12 residues long. Written as DNA, the CDR3 is TGTGCCAGCTTACGAGAAAACTACGAGCAGTACTTC. This codes for CASLRENYEQYF.

The genes are TRBV2 and TRBJ1-1; D uncertain. Germline loops: CDR1 SNHLY, CDR2 FYNNEI. Trimming took 7 bases from V and 4 from J, leaving 10 bases between them. The CDR3 runs to 12 residues. CDR3 in DNA: TGTGCCAGCAAGCCGTTTGGCACTGAAGCTTTCTTT. Protein sequence: CASKPFGTEAFF.

This chain connects TRBV29-1 to TRBJ2-3; 9 nucleotides agree with TRBD1. Unmatched junction bases numbered 4, after V lost 8 bases and J lost 4 bases. This CDR3 is built from 12 residues. In germline, CDR1 is SQVTM, CDR2 ANQGSEA. The CDR3 here is CSQQGAADTQYF. The CDR3 DNA reads TGCAGCCAACAGGGGGCCGCAGATACGCAGTATTTT.

This clone has just a few counts. The chain has TRBV19 and TRBJ2-1, with a weak D call TRBD2 (5 bases). V gave up 3 bases and J gave up 0 bases, with 18 bases separating them. The CDR3 runs to 18 residues. The V gene's germline CDR1 is LNHDA and CDR2 SQIVND (reference sequence). The CDR3 loop reads CASSIYWTGKSSYNEQFF. Written as DNA, the CDR3 is TGTGCCAGTAGTATTTACTGGACTGGGAAAAGCTCCTACAATGAGCAGTTCTTC. Based on the CDR3 plus reference TRBV19 and TRBJ2-1, the full variable domain is DGGITQSPKYLFRKEGQNVTLSCEQNLNHDAMYWYRQDPGQGLRLIYYSQIVNDFQKGDIAEGYSVSREKKESFPLTVTSAQKNPTAFYLCASSIYWTGKSSYNEQFFGPGTRLTVL.

This chain links TRBV6-5 with TRBJ1-1, with 7 bases aligning to TRBD1. CDR1 and CDR2 from the germline V gene are MNHEY and SVGAGI. With V trimmed by 4 bases and J by 1 base, 9 bases remained unmatched. This CDR3 spans 16 amino acids. CDR3 sequence: CASSLPGQPPNTEAFF. CDR3 sequence (DNA): TGTGCCAGCAGTTTACCGGGACAGCCACCGAACACTGAAGCTTTCTTT.

The V call is TRBV25-1, the J call TRBJ2-7; D not resolved. The CDR3 has 13 residues. Trimming took 2 bases from V and 3 from J, leaving 8 bases between them. In germline, CDR1 is MGHDK, CDR2 SYGVNS. This CDR3 is CASSEGRNYEQYF. CDR3 sequence (DNA): TGTGCCAGCAGTGAAGGTAGGAACTACGAGCAGTACTTC.

The V gene is TRBV6-5, the J gene TRBJ1-2; 9 bases are a match to TRBD1. The CDR3 contains 14 residues. Germline assignment: CDR1 MNHEY and CDR2 SVGAGI. J was trimmed by 6 bases and V by 6 bases; bases with no gene match: 8. For the CDR3, the DNA is TGTGCCAGCAGCAGACAGGGGGGAAGAGATGGCTACACCTTC. This encodes CASSRQGGRDGYTF.

The chain joins TRBV6-5 to TRBJ2-7, with a tentative D call TRBD2 (5 bases). The germline gives CDR1 MNHEY, CDR2 SVGAGI. The CDR3 runs to 14 residues. V was cut by 2 bases and J by 4 bases, with 12 bases left in between. As DNA, the CDR3 is TGTGCCAGCAGTTACGCGGGTTCCCTTTACGAGCAGTACTTC. This codes for CASSYAGSLYEQYF.

This clone has just one count. Different DNA sequences within this sample yield the same CDR3. V usage is TRBV9 and J usage is TRBJ2-7; TRBD2 matches 8 bases. CDR1 and CDR2 from the germline V gene are SGDLS and YYNGEE. The junction had 7 bases not matched to a gene; V was cut back by 4 bases and J by 4 bases. CDR3 length: 14 residues. The CDR3 is CASSPGGVSYEQYF. The CDR3 DNA reads TGTGCCAGCAGCCCGGGGGGGGTTTCGTACGAGCAGTACTTC.

The CDR3: CASSSSRTSGGYEQYF. The DNA of the CDR3 is TGCGCCAGCAGCTCATCCCGGACTAGCGGGGGCTACGAGCAGTACTTC. The chain recombines TRBV5-1 with TRBJ2-7; 13 bases fit TRBD2. The length of the CDR3 is 16 residues. The J segment lost 3 bases and the V segment lost 3 bases, leaving 6 bases of the junction unmatched. Looked up from germline, CDR1 is SGHRS and CDR2 is YFSETQ.

This clone has just a few counts. The rearrangement uses TRBV9 and TRBJ2-2; a possible D gene is TRBD2 (7 bases). Trimming left V 4 bases short and J 4 bases short, with 17 bases between. The CDR3 length is 16 residues. CDR1 and CDR2 from the germline V gene are SGDLS and YYNGEE. CDR3 DNA sequence: TGTGCCAGCAGCCCAAGGGGGGGCTCGACCACCGGGGAGCTGTTTTTT. It encodes CASSPRGGSTTGELFF.

This chain links TRBV6-5 with TRBJ2-1; D is possibly TRBD1 (7 bases). Trimming shortened V by 5 bases and J by 5 bases, and 10 bases separated the two germline ends. This CDR3 spans 13 amino acids. From germline, CDR1 is MNHEY and CDR2 SVGAGI. DNA of the CDR3: TGTGCCAGCAGTCCCAGGGGGGACAATGAGCAGTTCTTC. Its protein product is CASSPRGDNEQFF.

The gene calls are TRBV5-1 and TRBJ2-7; 8 bases are a match to TRBD1. Germline V gene data show CDR1 as SGHRS and CDR2 as YFSETQ. Germline trimming cut 4 bases from V and 1 base from J; bases unmatched to any gene: 4. The CDR3 is made up of 14 amino acids. DNA for the CDR3: TGCGCCAGCAGCCACAGACAGGGGTCCTACGAGCAGTACTTC. As protein: CASSHRQGSYEQYF.

This chain joins TRBV7-2 and TRBJ2-3, with D hard to call. The germline CDR1 and CDR2 sequences are SGHTA and FQGNSA. CDR3 length: 12 amino acids. V gave up 5 bases and J gave up 2 bases, with 5 bases separating them. The CDR3 spells CASSPTTDTQYF. The CDR3 DNA reads as TGTGCCAGCAGCCCGACCACAGATACGCAGTATTTT.

The chain is built from TRBV12-3 or TRBV12-4 and TRBJ1-2; D is unresolved. Deletions cut 5 bases from V and 0 bases from J, with 7 bases between. The CDR3 is 13 amino acids. The CDR3 region is CASSPPANYGYTF. The CDR3 DNA sequence: TGTGCCAGCAGTCCCCCTGCTAACTATGGCTACACCTTC.

The J gene is TRBJ2-7, the V gene TRBV24-1; D is possibly TRBD2 (5 bases). Germline loops: CDR1 KGHDR, CDR2 SFDVKD. V was pared by 4 bases and J by 3 bases, with 18 bases between. The CDR3 loop spans 16 amino acids. The CDR3 DNA reads TGTGCCACCAGTGACACAATCCGGACTGGGTACTACGAGCAGTACTTC. It specifies CATSDTIRTGYYEQYF.

The chain carries TRBV7-9 and TRBJ1-3, with D hard to call. This CDR3 is built from 14 residues. V lost 5 bases and J 2 bases, leaving 10 bases between the germline ends. CDR1 is SEHNR, CDR2 FQNEAQ, per germline (reference sequence). The CDR3 nucleotides read TGTGCCAGCAGCCAACTGGAGACTGGAAACACCATATATTTT. It is translated as CASSQLETGNTIYF.